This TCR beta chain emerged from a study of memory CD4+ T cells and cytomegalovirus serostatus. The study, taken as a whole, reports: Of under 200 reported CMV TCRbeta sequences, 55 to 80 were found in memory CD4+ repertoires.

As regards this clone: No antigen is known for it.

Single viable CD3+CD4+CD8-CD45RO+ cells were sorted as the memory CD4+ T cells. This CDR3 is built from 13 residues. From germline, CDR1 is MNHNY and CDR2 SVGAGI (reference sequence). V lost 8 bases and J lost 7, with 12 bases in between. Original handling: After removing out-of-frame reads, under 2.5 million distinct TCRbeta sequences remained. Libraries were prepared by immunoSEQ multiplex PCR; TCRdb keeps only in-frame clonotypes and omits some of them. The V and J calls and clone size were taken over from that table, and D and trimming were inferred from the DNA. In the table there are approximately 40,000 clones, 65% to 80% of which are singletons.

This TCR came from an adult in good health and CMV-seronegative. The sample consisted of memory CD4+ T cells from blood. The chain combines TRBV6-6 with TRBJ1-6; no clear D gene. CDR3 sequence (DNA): TGTGCCAGCCGACGGGGTGAGAATTCACCCCTCCACTTT. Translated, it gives CASRRGENSPLHF.